These 23 T cell receptor beta chains were sequenced from one sample in a study of CD8 T cells in Susac syndrome (dated by TCRdb to between 2018 and 2021). The library was made by the immunoSEQ multiplex PCR assay. RNA was extracted with the RNeasy kit and roughly 0.45 to 1 ug was reverse transcribed using random hexamers. TCRdb applied fastp at Q25 and MiXCR to the public reads, then kept only in-frame beta chains. Merged by CDR3 protein, the rows form single entries marked with the most common genes and DNA. The sample has some 250,000 distinct CDR3 sequences on record, about 96% of them singletons. About 0.095% of the sample is held by the ten biggest clonotypes. Sequencing was performed on CD4+ T cells from PBMCs. These receptor sequences come from a human donor with Susac syndrome.

This sequence joins TRBV6-6 and TRBJ2-1; TRBD2 matches at 10 bases. V lost 5 bases, J lost 6 bases, and 10 bases stayed unmatched. This CDR3 has 16 amino acids. Germline V gene sequence: CDR1 MNHNY, CDR2 SVGAGI (reference sequence). Written as DNA, the CDR3 is TGTGCCAGCAGTCTCCTTAGCGGGAGGTCGGTCAATGAGCAGTTCTTC. Protein: CASSLLSGRSVNEQFF.

V gene TRBV7-9 combines with J gene TRBJ2-1; D gene uncertain. Trimming removed 8 bases from V and 3 bases from J, with 5 bases in between. This CDR3 has 11 amino acids. CDR1 is SEHNR and CDR2 is FQNEAQ in the germline V gene (reference sequence). CDR3 nucleotides: TGTGCCAGCGAACTCTACAATGAGCAGTTCTTC. This gives the protein CASELYNEQFF.

The chain joins TRBV29-1 to TRBJ2-2; D gene ambiguous. Germline values: CDR1 SQVTM, CDR2 ANQGSEA. The V end lost 5 bases, the J end lost 8 bases, and 12 bases lay between the germline ends. This CDR3 comprises 12 residues. The CDR3 region is CSVLKPGGELFF. The CDR3 bases are TGCAGCGTTCTTAAGCCTGGGGGGGAGCTGTTTTTT.

CDR3 residues: CASSAATGGSETQYF. The CDR3 DNA sequence: TGTGCCAGCAGCGCCGCTACGGGAGGTTCAGAGACCCAGTACTTC. The V gene is TRBV9, the J gene TRBJ2-5; TRBD2 matches 7 bases. Per the germline V gene, CDR1 is SGDLS and CDR2 is YYNGEE. The junction had 9 bases not matched to a gene; V was cut back by 3 bases and J by 4 bases. This CDR3 spans 15 amino acids.

In its sample, this clonotype was seen once. The genes are TRBV6-5 and TRBJ2-2; 8 bases map to TRBD2. Germline values: CDR1 MNHEY, CDR2 SVGAGI. CDR3 length: 13 amino acids. J was trimmed by 4 bases and V by 10 bases; bases with no gene match: 5. The CDR3 reads CATVGRATGELFF. CDR3 sequence (DNA): TGTGCCACGGTCGGGAGGGCCACCGGGGAGCTGTTTTTT.

This chain connects TRBV28 to TRBJ2-7; 14 bases map to TRBD2. The V gene's germline CDR1 is MDHEN and CDR2 SYDVKM. The V and J ends lost 4 bases and 4 bases, in that order; junction bases with no gene match: 3. The CDR3 spans 15 residues. CDR3 sequence reads: CASSSGLAGGYEQYF. The CDR3 DNA reads TGTGCCAGCAGTTCCGGACTAGCGGGAGGATACGAGCAGTACTTC.

The chain joins TRBV3-1 to TRBJ2-2; tentatively, D is TRBD1 (6 bases). The CDR3 consists of 15 residues. V dropped 2 bases and J dropped 2 bases, with 9 bases sitting between them. Germline assignment: CDR1 LGHDT and CDR2 YNNKEL (reference sequence). This chain's CDR3 is CASSQIQGNTGELFF. The DNA for the CDR3 is TGTGCCAGCAGCCAAATACAGGGAAACACCGGGGAGCTGTTTTTT.

The chain couples TRBV5-4 to TRBJ2-7, with 9 bases fitting TRBD1. V dropped 1 base and J dropped 7; count of bases not matched to a gene: 6. Germline V gene sequence: CDR1 SGHNT, CDR2 YYREEE (reference sequence). The CDR3 contains 14 residues. CDR3 sequence reads: CASSLKDRGEEQYF. In DNA, the CDR3 is TGTGCCAGCAGCTTGAAGGACAGGGGTGAAGAGCAGTACTTC.

The chain has TRBV25-1 and TRBJ2-3; D might be TRBD1 or TRBD2, each matching 6 bases. This CDR3 has 17 amino acids. Germline V gene data show CDR1 as MGHDK and CDR2 as SYGVNS. The ends were cut back, 4 bases at V and 0 bases at J, with 17 bases in the middle. In nucleotides, the CDR3 is TGTGCCAGCAGTGGACTTGGGGGGCATCTTAGCACAGATACGCAGTATTTT. This translates into CASSGLGGHLSTDTQYF.

The chain combines TRBV20-1 with TRBJ2-3; D is unresolved. V dropped 5 bases and J dropped 5 bases, with 20 bases sitting between them. CDR3 size: 15 residues. From germline, CDR1 is DFQATT and CDR2 SNEGSKA (reference sequence). CDR3: CSAGILTRPRDTQYF. The DNA of the CDR3 is TGCAGTGCTGGAATTCTGACCCGCCCCAGAGATACGCAGTATTTT.

V and J are TRBV29-1 and TRBJ2-7; 8 positions match TRBD1. Germline V gene sequence: CDR1 SQVTM, CDR2 ANQGSEA. J lost 7 bases, V lost 4 bases, and 9 bases had no gene match. The CDR3 sequence is 13 residues long. The CDR3, as DNA: TGCAGCGTTGGTTCAGGGGGCCAGGGGGAGCAGTACTTC. It is translated as CSVGSGGQGEQYF.

The V call is TRBV12-3 or TRBV12-4, the J call TRBJ2-7; 8 bases are shared with TRBD1. The CDR3 length is 13 residues. J gave up 4 bases and V 3 bases, and 2 bases lay outside the gene matches. This CDR3 reads CASSFDRGYEQYF. DNA for the CDR3: TGTGCCAGCAGTTTCGACAGGGGTTACGAGCAGTACTTC.

V and J are TRBV5-6 and TRBJ2-3; TRBD1 is a possible D gene (7 bases). Trimming took 5 bases from V and 3 from J, leaving 19 bases between them. This CDR3 region has 16 residues. Germline CDR1 and CDR2: SGHDT and YYEEEE. The DNA for the CDR3 is TGTGCCAGCAGTGCCCCAGGGGGGATAGCTACAGATACGCAGTATTTT. It encodes CASSAPGGIATDTQYF.

The chain uses TRBV30 and TRBJ1-1; D remains ambiguous. The CDR3 runs to 14 residues. V gave up 3 bases and J gave up 5 bases, with 16 bases separating them. Germline CDR1 reads GTSNPN; CDR2 reads SVGIG (reference sequence). The CDR3 reads CAWRRGRGRTEAFF. DNA of the CDR3: TGTGCCTGGAGACGCGGGCGTGGGCGGACTGAAGCTTTCTTT.

V gene TRBV5-6 combines with J gene TRBJ2-7, with TRBD2 matching 8 bases. CDR1 and CDR2 (germline): SGHDT, YYEEEE. The ends lost 2 bases at V and 0 bases at J; junction bases unmatched: 10. The CDR3 has 17 amino acids. The CDR3 spells CASSLVRASGSSYEQYF. CDR3 DNA sequence: TGTGCCAGCAGCTTAGTCCGGGCTAGCGGGTCCTCCTACGAGCAGTACTTC.

The chain carries TRBV4-2 and TRBJ2-1; D may match TRBD1 or TRBD2 (7 bases each). Germline lookup yields CDR1 LGHNA and CDR2 YNFKEQ. The V gene lost 4 bases and the J gene lost 6 bases, with 19 bases spanning the gap. The CDR3 extends over 16 amino acids. CDR3 sequence (DNA): TGTGCCAGCAGCCGAGCAGGGGGGGGGAGAGCCAATGAGCAGTTCTTC. It translates to CASSRAGGGRANEQFF.

J is TRBJ1-5 and V is TRBV4-1; D is possibly TRBD1 (6 bases). CDR3 length: 17 amino acids. Germline CDR1 MGHRA, CDR2 YSYEKL. Trimming shortened V by 0 bases and J by 0 bases, and 12 bases separated the two germline ends. The CDR3 DNA reads TGCGCCAGCAGCCAAGATGTTGGCAGGGGTAGCAATCAGCCCCAGCATTTT. Protein sequence: CASSQDVGRGSNQPQHF.

The gene calls are TRBV28 and TRBJ1-2, with 9 bases aligning to TRBD1. The CDR3 has 15 residues. J was trimmed by 6 bases and V by 5 bases; bases with no gene match: 10. CDR1 and CDR2 from the germline V gene are MDHEN and SYDVKM. The CDR3 coding sequence is TGTGCCAGCAGTCGCGAATGGACAGGGGCAAATGGCTACACCTTC. This sequence encodes CASSREWTGANGYTF.

The V gene is TRBV30, the J gene TRBJ1-1; D unclear. V gave up 4 bases and J gave up 0 bases, with 12 bases separating them. This CDR3 comprises 14 residues. The germline V gene has CDR1 GTSNPN and CDR2 SVGIG (reference sequence). The CDR3 is CAWIPRVMNTEAFF. The CDR3 DNA follows: TGTGCCTGGATCCCGAGAGTCATGAACACTGAAGCTTTCTTT.

The chain is built from TRBV12-3 or TRBV12-4 and TRBJ1-5; D remains ambiguous. Trimming took off 6 bases at V and 13 bases at J, with 19 bases between the two ends. The CDR3 has 13 residues. The DNA for the CDR3 is TGTGCCAGCAGCCGCGCGTGGTCCCGACCTCAGCATTTT. Encoded protein: CASSRAWSRPQHF.

The genes are TRBV11-2 and TRBJ2-7; the D gene is possibly TRBD1 (6 bases). Trimming left V 5 bases short and J 4 bases short, with 12 bases between. Germline V CDR1 and CDR2: SGHAT, FQNNGV. The CDR3 is 13 residues long. As DNA, the CDR3 is TGTGCCAGCAGCCGCCCGGGACAATACGAGCAGTACTTC. Translated: CASSRPGQYEQYF.

V and J are TRBV11-2 and TRBJ2-7, with D perhaps TRBD1 or TRBD2 (6 bases each). CDR1 SGHAT and CDR2 FQNNGV come from the germline V gene. This CDR3 has 15 residues. Trimming cost V 1 base and J 3 bases, with 13 bases left between them. The CDR3 DNA reads as TGTGCCAGCAGCTTAGGGCGACTAGGGGGCTACGAGCAGTACTTC. Translation: CASSLGRLGGYEQYF.

This clonotype was picked up one time. The gene calls are TRBV5-6 and TRBJ1-2, with D hard to call. V lost 6 bases and J lost 2, with 14 bases in between. This CDR3 has 14 amino acids. The germline V gene has CDR1 SGHDT and CDR2 YYEEEE. The CDR3 bases are TGTGCCAGCACCTATGATCGACGGAACTATGGCTACACCTTC. It translates to CASTYDRRNYGYTF.